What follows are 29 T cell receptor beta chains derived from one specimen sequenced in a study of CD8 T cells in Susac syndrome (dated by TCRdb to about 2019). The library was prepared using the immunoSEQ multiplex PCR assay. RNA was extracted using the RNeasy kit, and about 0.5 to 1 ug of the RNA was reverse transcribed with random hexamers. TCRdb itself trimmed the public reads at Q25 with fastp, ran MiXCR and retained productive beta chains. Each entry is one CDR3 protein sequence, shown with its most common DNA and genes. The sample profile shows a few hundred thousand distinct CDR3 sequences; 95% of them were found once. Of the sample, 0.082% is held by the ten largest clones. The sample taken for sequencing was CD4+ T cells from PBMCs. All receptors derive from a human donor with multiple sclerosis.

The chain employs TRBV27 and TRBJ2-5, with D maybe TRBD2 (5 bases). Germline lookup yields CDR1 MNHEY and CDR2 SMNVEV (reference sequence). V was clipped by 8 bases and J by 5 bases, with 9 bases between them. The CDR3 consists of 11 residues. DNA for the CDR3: TGTGCCAGCCTTCGAGGGGAGACCCAGTACTTC. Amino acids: CASLRGETQYF.

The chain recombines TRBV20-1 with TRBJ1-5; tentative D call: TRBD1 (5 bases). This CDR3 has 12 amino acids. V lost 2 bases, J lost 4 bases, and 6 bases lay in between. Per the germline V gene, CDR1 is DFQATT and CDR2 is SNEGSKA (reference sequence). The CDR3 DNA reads TGCAGTGCTAGAAGACAGAATCAGCCCCAGCATTTT. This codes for CSARRQNQPQHF.

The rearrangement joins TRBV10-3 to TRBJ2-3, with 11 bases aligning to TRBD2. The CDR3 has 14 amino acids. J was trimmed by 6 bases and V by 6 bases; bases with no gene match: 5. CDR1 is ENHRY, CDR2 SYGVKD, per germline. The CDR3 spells CAIRPSGGMDTQYF. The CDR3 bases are TGTGCCATCAGACCTAGCGGGGGGATGGATACGCAGTATTTT.

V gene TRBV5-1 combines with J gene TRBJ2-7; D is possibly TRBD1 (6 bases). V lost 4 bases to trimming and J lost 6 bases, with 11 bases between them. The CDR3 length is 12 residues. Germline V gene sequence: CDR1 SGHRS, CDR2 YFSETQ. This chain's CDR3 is CASSGDRSEQYF. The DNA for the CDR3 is TGCGCCAGCAGCGGAGACAGGAGCGAGCAGTACTTC.

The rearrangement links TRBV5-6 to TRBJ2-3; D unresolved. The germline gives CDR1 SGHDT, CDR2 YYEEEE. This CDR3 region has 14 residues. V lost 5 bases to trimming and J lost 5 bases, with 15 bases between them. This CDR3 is CASRHEITEDTQYF. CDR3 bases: TGTGCCAGCAGACACGAGATAACCGAAGATACGCAGTATTTT.

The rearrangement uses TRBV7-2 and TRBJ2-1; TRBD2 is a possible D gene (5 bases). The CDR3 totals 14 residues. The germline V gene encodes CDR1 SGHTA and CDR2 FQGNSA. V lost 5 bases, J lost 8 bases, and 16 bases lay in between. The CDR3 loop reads CASSRQVGGDEQFF. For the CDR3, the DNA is TGTGCCAGCAGCCGACAAGTAGGAGGCGATGAGCAGTTCTTC. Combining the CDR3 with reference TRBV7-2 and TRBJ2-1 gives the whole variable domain GAGVSQSPSNKVTEKGKDVELRCDPISGHTALYWYRQSLGQGLEFLIYFQGNSAPDKSGLPSDRFSAERTGGSVSTLTIQRTQQEDSAVYLCASSRQVGGDEQFFGPGTRLTVL.

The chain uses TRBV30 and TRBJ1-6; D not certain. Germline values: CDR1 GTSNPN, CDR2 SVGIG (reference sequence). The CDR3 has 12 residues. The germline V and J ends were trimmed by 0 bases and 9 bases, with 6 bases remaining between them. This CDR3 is CAWSVQGSPLHF. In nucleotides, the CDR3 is TGTGCCTGGAGTGTACAAGGTTCACCCCTCCACTTT. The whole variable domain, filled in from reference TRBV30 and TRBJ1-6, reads SQTIHQWPATLVQPVGSPLSLECTVEGTSNPNLYWYRQAAGRGLQLLFYSVGIGQISSEVPQNLSASRPQDRQFILSSKKLLLSDSGFYLCAWSVQGSPLHFGNGTRLTVT.

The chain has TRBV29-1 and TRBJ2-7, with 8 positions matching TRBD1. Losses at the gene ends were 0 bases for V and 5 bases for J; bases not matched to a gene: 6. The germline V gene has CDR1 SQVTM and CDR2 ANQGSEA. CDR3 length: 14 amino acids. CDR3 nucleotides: TGCAGCGTTGAAGATCTTGGACAGGGCGACGAGCAGTACTTC. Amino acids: CSVEDLGQGDEQYF.

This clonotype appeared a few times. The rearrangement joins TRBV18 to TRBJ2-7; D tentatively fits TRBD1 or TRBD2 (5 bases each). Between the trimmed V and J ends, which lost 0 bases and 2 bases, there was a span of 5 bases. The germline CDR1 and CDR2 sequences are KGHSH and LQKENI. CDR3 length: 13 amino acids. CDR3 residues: CASSPPGAYEQYF. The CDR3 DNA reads TGTGCCAGCTCACCACCGGGGGCCTACGAGCAGTACTTC.

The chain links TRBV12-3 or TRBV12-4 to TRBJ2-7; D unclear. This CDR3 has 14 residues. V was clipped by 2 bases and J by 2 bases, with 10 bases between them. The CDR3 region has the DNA TGTGCCAGCAGTTTAACGTTGGCCCCCTACGAGCAGTACTTC. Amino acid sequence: CASSLTLAPYEQYF.

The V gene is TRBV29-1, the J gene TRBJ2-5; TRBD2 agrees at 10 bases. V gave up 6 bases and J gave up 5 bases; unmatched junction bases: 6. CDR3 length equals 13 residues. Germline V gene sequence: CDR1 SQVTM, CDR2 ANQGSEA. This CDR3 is CSVGTSVGETQYF. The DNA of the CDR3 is TGCAGCGTGGGGACTAGCGTTGGGGAGACCCAGTACTTC.

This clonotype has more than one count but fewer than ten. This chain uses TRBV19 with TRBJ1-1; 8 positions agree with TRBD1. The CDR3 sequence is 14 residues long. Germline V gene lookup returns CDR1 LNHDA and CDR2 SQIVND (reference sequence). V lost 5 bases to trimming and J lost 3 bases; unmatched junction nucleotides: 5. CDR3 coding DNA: TGTGCCAGTAGTCGCACAGGGGGGGACACTGAAGCTTTCTTT. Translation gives CASSRTGGDTEAFF.

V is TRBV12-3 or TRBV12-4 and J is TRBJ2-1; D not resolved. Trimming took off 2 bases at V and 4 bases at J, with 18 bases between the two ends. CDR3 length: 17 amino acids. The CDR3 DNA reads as TGTGCCAGCAGTTTACGGCCGAGCGACCTGCATTACAATGAGCAGTTCTTC. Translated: CASSLRPSDLHYNEQFF.

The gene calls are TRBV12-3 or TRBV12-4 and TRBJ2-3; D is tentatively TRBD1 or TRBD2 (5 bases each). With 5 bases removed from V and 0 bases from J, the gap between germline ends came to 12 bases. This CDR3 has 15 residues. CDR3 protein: CASSPRDGSTDTQYF. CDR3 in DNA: TGTGCCAGCAGTCCCCGGGACGGAAGCACAGATACGCAGTATTTT.

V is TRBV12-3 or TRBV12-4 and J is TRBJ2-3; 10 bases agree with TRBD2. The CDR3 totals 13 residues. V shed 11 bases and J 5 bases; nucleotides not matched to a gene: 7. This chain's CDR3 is CASKRGGVDTQYF. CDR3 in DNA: TGTGCCTCGAAGCGGGGGGGCGTAGATACGCAGTATTTT.

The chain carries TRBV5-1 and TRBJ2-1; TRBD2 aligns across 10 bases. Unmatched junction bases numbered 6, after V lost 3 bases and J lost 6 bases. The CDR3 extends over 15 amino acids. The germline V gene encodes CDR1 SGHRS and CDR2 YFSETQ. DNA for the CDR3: TGCGCCAGCAGCTCTGGACTAGCGGATGTCAATGAGCAGTTCTTC. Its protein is CASSSGLADVNEQFF.

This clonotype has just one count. CDR3 sequence: CASSHRGLAGEGEQFF. The DNA for the CDR3 is TGTGCCAGCAGCCATCGGGGACTAGCGGGGGAAGGGGAGCAGTTCTTC. The gene calls are TRBV4-2 and TRBJ2-1, with 14 bases matching TRBD2. The germline V gene has CDR1 LGHNA and CDR2 YNFKEQ. J was trimmed by 10 bases and V by 3 bases; bases with no gene match: 8. The CDR3 is 16 amino acids.

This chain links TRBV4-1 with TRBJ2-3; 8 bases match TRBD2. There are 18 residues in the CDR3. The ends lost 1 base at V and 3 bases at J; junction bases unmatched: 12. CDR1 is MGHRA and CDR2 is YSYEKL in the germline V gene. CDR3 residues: CASSQVNSGKGQTDTQYF. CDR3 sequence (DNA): TGCGCCAGCAGCCAAGTCAATAGCGGGAAGGGTCAGACAGATACGCAGTATTTT.

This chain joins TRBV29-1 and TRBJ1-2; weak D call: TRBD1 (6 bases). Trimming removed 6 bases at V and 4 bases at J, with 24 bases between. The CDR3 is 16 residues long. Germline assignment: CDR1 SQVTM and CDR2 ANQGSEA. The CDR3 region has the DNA TGCAGCGTCGATGGACAGTATTCTCCTCGTACCTATGGCTACACCTTC. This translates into CSVDGQYSPRTYGYTF.

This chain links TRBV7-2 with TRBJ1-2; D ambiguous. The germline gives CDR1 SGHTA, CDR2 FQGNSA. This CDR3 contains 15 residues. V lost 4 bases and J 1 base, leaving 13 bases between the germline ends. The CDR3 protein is CASSSRTSHNYGYTF. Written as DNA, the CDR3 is TGTGCCAGCAGCTCTAGAACGTCCCATAACTATGGCTACACCTTC.

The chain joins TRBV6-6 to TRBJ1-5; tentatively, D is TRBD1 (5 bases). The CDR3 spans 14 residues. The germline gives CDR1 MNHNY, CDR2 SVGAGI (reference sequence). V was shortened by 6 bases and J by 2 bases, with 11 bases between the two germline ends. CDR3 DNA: TGTGCCAGCAGATGGGGGTCGGGCAATCAGCCCCAGCATTTT. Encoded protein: CASRWGSGNQPQHF.

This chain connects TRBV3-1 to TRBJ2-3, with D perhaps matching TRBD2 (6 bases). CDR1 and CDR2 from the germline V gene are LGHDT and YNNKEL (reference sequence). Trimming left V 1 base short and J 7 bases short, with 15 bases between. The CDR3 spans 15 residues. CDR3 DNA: TGTGCCAGCAGCCAAGGCGGCGGGGTTGTAAATACGCAGTATTTT. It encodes CASSQGGGVVNTQYF.

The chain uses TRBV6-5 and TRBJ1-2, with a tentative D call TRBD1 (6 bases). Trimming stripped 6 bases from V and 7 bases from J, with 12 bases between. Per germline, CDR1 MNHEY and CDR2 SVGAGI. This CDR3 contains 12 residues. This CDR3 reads CASRGGEGGYTF. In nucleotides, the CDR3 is TGTGCCAGCAGAGGGGGTGAGGGTGGCTACACCTTC.

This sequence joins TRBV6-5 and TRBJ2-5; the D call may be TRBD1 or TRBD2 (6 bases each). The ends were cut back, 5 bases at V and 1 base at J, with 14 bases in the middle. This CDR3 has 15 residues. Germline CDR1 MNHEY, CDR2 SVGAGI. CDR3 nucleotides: TGTGCCAGCAGTGCCCCGGGGGCCCCCCAAGAGACCCAGTACTTC. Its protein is CASSAPGAPQETQYF.

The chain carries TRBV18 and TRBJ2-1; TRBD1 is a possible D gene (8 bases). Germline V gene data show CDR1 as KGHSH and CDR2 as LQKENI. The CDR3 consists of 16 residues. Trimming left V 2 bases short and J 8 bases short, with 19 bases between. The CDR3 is CASSPRGAGTGDEQFF. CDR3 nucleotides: TGTGCCAGCTCACCAAGAGGAGCGGGGACAGGTGATGAGCAGTTCTTC.

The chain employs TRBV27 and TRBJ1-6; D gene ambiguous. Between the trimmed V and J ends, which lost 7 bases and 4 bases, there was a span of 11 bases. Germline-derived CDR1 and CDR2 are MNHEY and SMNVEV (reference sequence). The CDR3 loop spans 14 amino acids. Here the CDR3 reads CASTPSVYNSPLHF. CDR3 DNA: TGTGCCAGCACTCCTTCGGTTTATAATTCACCCCTCCACTTT.

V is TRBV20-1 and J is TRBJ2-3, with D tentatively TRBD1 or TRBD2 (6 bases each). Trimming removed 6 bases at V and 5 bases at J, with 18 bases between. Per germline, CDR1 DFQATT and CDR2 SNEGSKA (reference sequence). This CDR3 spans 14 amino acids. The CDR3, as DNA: TGCAGTGCGCCTGGTCGGGGGCGTGGAGATACGCAGTATTTT. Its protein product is CSAPGRGRGDTQYF.

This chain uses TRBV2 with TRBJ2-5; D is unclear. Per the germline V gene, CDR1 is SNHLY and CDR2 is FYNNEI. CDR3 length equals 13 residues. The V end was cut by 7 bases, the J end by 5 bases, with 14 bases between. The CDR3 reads CASTLRGRETQYF. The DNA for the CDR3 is TGTGCCAGCACCTTGAGAGGACGGGAGACCCAGTACTTC.

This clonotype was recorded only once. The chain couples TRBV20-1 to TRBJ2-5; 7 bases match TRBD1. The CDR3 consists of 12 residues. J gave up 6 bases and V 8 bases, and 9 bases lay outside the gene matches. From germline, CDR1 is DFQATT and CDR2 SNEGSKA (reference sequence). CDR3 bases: TGCAGTCCCGAGGACAGGACAAAGACCCAGTACTTC. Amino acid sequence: CSPEDRTKTQYF.